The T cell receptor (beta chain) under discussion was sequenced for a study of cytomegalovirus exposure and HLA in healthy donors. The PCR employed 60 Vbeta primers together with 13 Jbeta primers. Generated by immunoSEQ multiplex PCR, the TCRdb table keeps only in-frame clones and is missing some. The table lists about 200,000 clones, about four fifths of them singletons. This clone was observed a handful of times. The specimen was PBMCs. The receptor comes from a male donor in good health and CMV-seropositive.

CDR3 amino acids: CASSLGGLRYGYTF. The CDR3 nucleotides are TGCGCCAGCAGCTTGGGGGGGCTCCGCTATGGCTACACCTTC. The chain couples TRBV5-1 to TRBJ1-2, with a tentative D call TRBD1 (6 bases). This CDR3 has 14 amino acids. Trimming left V 0 bases short and J 4 bases short, with 10 bases between. CDR1 is SGHRS, CDR2 YFSETQ, per germline.